This TCR beta chain was sequenced during a study of shared clonotypes between healthy human individuals. Across the whole study: Three CD4 naive, three CD4 memory, two CD8 naive and one CD8 memory plate were used per donor.

Deep-level assay runs were performed. Original data processing: ImmunoSEQ only sent back junction sequences with no quality scores, so filtering was done differently. Profiled with immunoSEQ multiplex PCR; TCRdb holds only in-frame clones, not every one. V and J calls and clone size are given by that table; D and trimming were obtained from the DNA. The table records roughly 550,000 clones, about 95% of them present only once. General study results and limits: Blood alone was sampled, and tissue repertoires likely differ.

Looked up from germline, CDR1 is MNHNY and CDR2 is SVGAGI (reference sequence). V was trimmed by 2 bases and J by 0 bases, leaving 8 bases between them. The CDR3 contains 15 residues. Only CD45RO-negative cells positively selected for CCR7 counted as naive CD8 cells, so terminally differentiated effector memory CD45RA+ cells were excluded. Comment on this clone: Its antigen remains unknown.

The receptor's source is a woman aged 25-40 years in good health. Sequencing was performed on naive CD8+ T cells sorted from blood. The chain employs TRBV6-6 and TRBJ2-4; unclear D gene. The CDR3 reads CASSYVGLAKNIQYF. The CDR3 DNA is TGTGCCAGCAGTTACGTCGGGCTAGCCAAAAACATTCAGTACTTC.